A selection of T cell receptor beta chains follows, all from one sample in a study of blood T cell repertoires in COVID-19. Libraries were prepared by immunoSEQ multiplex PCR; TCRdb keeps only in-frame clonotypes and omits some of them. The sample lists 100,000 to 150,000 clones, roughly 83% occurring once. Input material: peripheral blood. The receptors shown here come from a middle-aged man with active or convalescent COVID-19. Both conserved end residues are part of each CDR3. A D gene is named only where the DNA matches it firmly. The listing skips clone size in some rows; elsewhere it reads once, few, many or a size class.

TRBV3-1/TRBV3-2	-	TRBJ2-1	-	CASSPSGGLGGSYNEQFF	TGTGCCAGCAGCCCCTCTGGGGGACTCGGGGGCTCCTACAATGAGCAGTTCTTC
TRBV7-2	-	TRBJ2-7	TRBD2	CASSLAPAGAGEQYF	TGTGCCAGCAGCTTAGCTCCAGCGGGAGCTGGAGAGCAGTACTTC
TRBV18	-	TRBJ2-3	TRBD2	CASSPRGSGSSTDTQYF	TGTGCCAGCTCACCACGGGGTAGCGGGAGTAGCACAGATACGCAGTATTTT
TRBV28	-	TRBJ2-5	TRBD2	CASSLRGGLRETQYF	TGTGCCAGCAGTTTACGGGGGGGCTTACGGGAGACCCAGTACTTC
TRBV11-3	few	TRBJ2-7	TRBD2	CASSHGISSGGKYEQYF	TGTGCCAGCAGTCATGGCATTTCTAGCGGGGGCAAATACGAGCAGTACTTC
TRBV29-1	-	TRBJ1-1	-	CSVTRDNMNTEAFF	TGCAGCGTGACCAGGGATAACATGAACACTGAAGCTTTCTTT
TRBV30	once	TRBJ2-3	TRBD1	CAWRRGPITDTQYF	TGTGCCTGGAGGAGGGGGCCGATCACAGATACGCAGTATTTT
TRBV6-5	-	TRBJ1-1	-	CASSRQVRYTEAFF	TGTGCCAGCAGTCGACAGGTTCGCTACACTGAAGCTTTCTTT
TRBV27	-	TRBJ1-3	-	CASSPGTSGNTIYF	TGTGCCAGCAGCCCCGGGACATCTGGAAACACCATATATTTT
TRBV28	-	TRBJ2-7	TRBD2	CASINGGWERGPAPGSYEQYF	TGTGCCAGCATCAATGGGGGTTGGGAGCGGGGGCCCGCGCCGGGCTCCTACGAGCAGTACTTC
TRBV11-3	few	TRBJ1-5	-	CASSTGSNQPQHF	TGTGCCAGCAGCACGGGGAGCAATCAGCCCCAGCATTTT
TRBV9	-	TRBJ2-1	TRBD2	CASSARSGGSNEQFF	TGTGCCAGCAGCGCCCGTAGCGGGGGGAGCAATGAGCAGTTCTTC
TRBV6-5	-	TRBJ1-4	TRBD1	CASDRGLSEKLFF	TGTGCCAGTGACAGGGGGTTGAGTGAAAAACTGTTTTTT
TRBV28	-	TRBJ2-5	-	CASSSRGTQYF	TGTGCCAGCAGTTCGCGGGGGACCCAGTACTTC
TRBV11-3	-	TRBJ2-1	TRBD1	CASSPRQGVAYNEQFF	TGTGCCAGCAGCCCGAGACAGGGGGTTGCCTACAATGAACAGTTCTTC
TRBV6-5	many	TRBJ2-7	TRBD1	CASRRMGDREFF	TGTGCCAGCAGGCGCATGGGGGACAGGGAATTCTTC